This entry features one TCR beta chain sequence. No antigen is known for it. Base qualities are not provided; no much larger clone lies one nucleotide away. The sample belongs to a study of shared clonotypes between healthy human individuals (dated by TCRdb to 2019 to 2021). In terms of the full investigation: The cohort comprised two women and a few men aged 18 to 49 years. For each donor, three plates each were used for CD4 naive and CD4 memory, two plates were used for CD8 naive, and one plate was used for CD8 memory. To estimate repertoire size and how much clonotype sharing occurs between individuals, the study deeply sequenced the blood TCR repertoires of about 5 healthy adults. Libraries were prepared and TCR repertoires were sequenced by different laboratories using diverse techniques, in order to increase sequencing depth and limit assay-specific biases. Each donor's leukapheresis produced roughly between about 0.8 and 8.9 billion PBMCs. The study at large found these results: Pairwise subsampling led to the expectation that sequencing depth would affect the degree of clonotype sharing among donors. Sharing across a handful of donors was observed for about 5% of naive CD4, less than 4% of naive CD8, roughly 2.4% of memory CD4, and around 0.44% of memory CD8 clonotypes. Clonotypes shared by all four sorted-subset donors showed higher generation probabilities than non-shared clonotypes. Larger estimated clonotype richness was generally found for naive subsets than for memory subsets. Because the study included a small number of donors, the genetic and exposure-history diversity represented was limited. Sampling was restricted to blood, and TCR repertoires in tissue are likely to differ from TCR repertoires in blood. Even with the large sequencing depth, rarefaction of the sorted-subset datasets indicated that sequencing was incomplete.

The germline V gene yields MNHNS for CDR1 and SASEGT for CDR2. The CDR3 goes from the cysteine to the phenylalanine over 15 residues. Solely the CDR3 DNA is kept, with 45 bases framed from the first base. Unmatched junction bases come to 11, with V trimmed by 10 bases and J by 6 bases. The donors were healthy, HIV-negative adults with no recently reported acute infections or vaccinations. Every donor was a Caucasian adult living in Nashville, Tennessee, USA. CD4+ T cells were enriched by magnetic negative selection, after which naive cells were positively selected on CD45RA and the negative fraction was taken as the memory subset. After blood collection by leukapheresis, PBMCs were isolated using Ficoll-Histopaque density gradient centrifugation and then cryopreserved in the vapor phase of liquid nitrogen. Purity and quantity of every magnetically sorted T cell population were checked by analytical flow cytometry. Each sorted fraction had its genomic DNA isolated and then quantified by UV absorbance on a Nanodrop 2000c.

TCR CDR3 regions were amplified from genomic DNA by multiplex PCR using the deep immunoSEQ assay. For each cell subset, the extracted genomic DNA was distributed evenly across all wells of several immunoSEQ 96-well plates, and each plate served as one replicate. For sorted subsets, roughly 190 ng of genomic DNA, equivalent to 30,000 or so T cell genomes, went into each replicate PCR. The purified libraries were quantified using a Qubit 3.0 fluorometer, sized with a Bioanalyzer 2100, and then quantified again using the KAPA Library Quantification kit. Every immunoSEQ 96-well plate was sequenced on a dedicated single-read 150-cycle Illumina NextSeq 550 flow cell. The published analysis was carried out like this. Because the immunoSEQ output included only junctional sequences and no quality scores, the filtering could not be the same as the filtering used for full-length reads. To assign V/J genes and CDR3, sequences were annotated using PyIR, a Python wrapper for IgBLAST v1.9, with IMGT germline references. Reads were filtered out if the reads had weak V/J assignments (E-value above 1e-6), no CDR3, stop codons, out-of-frame junctions, or ambiguous translated residues. A V3J clonotype was defined by an identical inferred V gene, J gene, and CDR3 amino acid sequence. The percentage overlap between two repertoires was calculated by dividing the number of shared unique clonotypes by the size of the smaller repertoire. Richness of each repertoire was evaluated using RTK rarefaction, the Chao1 estimator, and Recon v2.1 estimates of unobserved clonotypes. Generation probabilities were computed with OLGA for all TCRbeta clonotypes obtained by the gDNA method from several donors. This immuneACCESS table, as held by TCRdb, lists in-frame sequences with V and J called but not all clones. Of the missing ones, under half trace to an unresolved V gene in checked studies; the others have no known cause. D and trimming come from the DNA, and the V and J calls and clone size come from that table. The sample contains about 610,000 clones, 97% of them found a single time. Clones ranked in the top ten supply less than 0.065% of the sample.

The sequence is built from TRBV6-1 and TRBJ2-7, with TRBD2 identical over 14 junction bases. Input material: naive CD4+ T cells sorted from blood. This specimen's cell subset or site label, interpreted: CD45RA+ positively selected. The receptor was isolated from a woman in her twenties or thirties in good health. The nucleotide sequence is TGTGCCACTCACTTCCCGGGACTAGCGGGAGCCGAGCAGTACTTC. It specifies CATHFPGLAGAEQYF.